These 21 T cell receptor beta chains share one sample of origin, sequenced in a study of identical twins. MiXCR, run by TCRdb on the 5' RACE reads, gives a single entry per CDR3 protein. The sample has hundreds of thousands of distinct CDR3 sequences, approximately 20% seen once. This same sample was also part of a study on yellow fever vaccine responses in identical twins.

The specimen sequenced was CD4+ T cells sorted from blood. Receptor source: a woman aged 18-29 years in good health.

This chain links TRBV4-1 with TRBJ2-3; 8 bases align to TRBD1. The germline gives CDR1 MGHRA, CDR2 YSYEKL. The CDR3 is 15 amino acids. V lost 5 bases and J lost 5; bases outside the gene matches: 9. CDR3: CASSLRTGQEDTQYF. CDR3 nucleotides: TGCGCCAGCAGCTTACGGACAGGGCAGGAAGATACGCAGTATTTT.

This rearrangement joins TRBV12-3 or TRBV12-4 to TRBJ2-5; 9 bases are shared with TRBD1. The J segment lost 5 bases and the V segment lost 7 bases, leaving 8 bases of the junction unmatched. This CDR3 has 14 residues. In DNA form, the CDR3 reads TGTGCCAGCACCCCAACAGGGGGCGGCGAGACCCAGTACTTC. Encoded protein: CASTPTGGGETQYF.

This clonotype was seen only a few times. V gene TRBV20-1 combines with J gene TRBJ2-5; D uncertain. Per the germline V gene, CDR1 is DFQATT and CDR2 is SNEGSKA (reference sequence). The CDR3 spans 12 residues. V was trimmed by 1 base and J by 3 bases, leaving 6 bases between them. CDR3 loop: CSARVQKETQYF. CDR3 DNA sequence: TGCAGTGCTAGAGTACAGAAAGAGACCCAGTACTTC.

The chain uses TRBV28 and TRBJ2-5, with D hard to call. CDR1 and CDR2 (germline): MDHEN, SYDVKM. This CDR3 has 12 residues. V gave up 6 bases and J gave up 3 bases, with 8 bases separating them. The CDR3 bases are TGTGCCAGCAGCGAGGCCAAAGAGACCCAGTACTTC. The encoded protein is CASSEAKETQYF.

This clonotype occurred a few times. The V gene is TRBV12-3 or TRBV12-4, the J gene TRBJ2-7, with TRBD2 matching 10 bases. Losses at the gene ends were 3 bases for V and 5 bases for J; bases not matched to a gene: 10. The CDR3 covers 16 residues. CDR3 protein: CASSFRASGGINEQYV. The CDR3 coding sequence is TGTGCCAGCAGTTTTCGGGCTAGCGGGGGTATCAACGAGCAGTACGTC.

This clonotype was found a few times. This sequence joins TRBV6-2 or TRBV6-3 and TRBJ2-1, with D unresolved. Germline loops: CDR1 MNHEY, CDR2 SVGEGT. The length of the CDR3 is 16 residues. V was trimmed by 4 bases and J by 2 bases, leaving 15 bases between them. The CDR3 region is CASSLRRPSPYNEQFF. The CDR3 DNA is TGTGCCAGCAGTTTGAGGAGACCCTCTCCCTACAATGAGCAGTTCTTC.

This clonotype showed up just a few times. The rearrangement links TRBV7-2 to TRBJ2-4; D is possibly TRBD2 (5 bases). The ends were cut back, 5 bases at V and 9 bases at J, with 14 bases in the middle. The CDR3 covers 13 residues. Germline V CDR1 and CDR2: SGHTA, FQGNSA. Here the CDR3 reads CASSEGRAAIQYF. The CDR3, as DNA: TGTGCCAGCAGCGAGGGAAGGGCTGCCATTCAGTACTTC.

This clonotype was seen a few times. The chain employs TRBV20-1 and TRBJ2-1, with 8 bases that match TRBD2. J was trimmed by 0 bases and V by 7 bases; bases with no gene match: 5. This CDR3 has 14 amino acids. Germline CDR1 is DFQATT and CDR2 is SNEGSKA (reference sequence). CDR3 region: CSVPGLASYNEQFF. The CDR3 DNA sequence: TGCAGTGTTCCTGGACTAGCCTCCTACAATGAGCAGTTCTTC.

The rearrangement uses TRBV6-1 and TRBJ2-6; D uncertain. This CDR3 has 15 residues. Trimming pared 7 bases from V and 0 bases from J, leaving 10 bases between. Germline V gives CDR1 MNHNS, CDR2 SASEGT. CDR3 sequence (DNA): TGTGCCAGCACTCCGATTGGCTCTGGGGCCAACGTCCTGACTTTC. It is translated as CASTPIGSGANVLTF.

V usage is TRBV7-6 and J usage is TRBJ2-1, with D possibly being TRBD1 (5 bases). Germline V gene data show CDR1 as SGHVS and CDR2 as FNYEAQ. V was shortened by 7 bases and J by 8 bases, with 15 bases between the two germline ends. The CDR3 has 13 residues. The chain's CDR3 is CASILGQGDEQFF. CDR3 sequence (DNA): TGTGCCAGCATTCTCGGGCAGGGCGATGAGCAGTTCTTC.

This clonotype was recorded a few times. The chain carries TRBV3-1 and TRBJ2-1; D assignment may be TRBD1 or TRBD2 (5 bases each). The germline CDR1 and CDR2 sequences are LGHDT and YNNKEL (reference sequence). The CDR3 contains 11 residues. Deletions cut 10 bases from V and 7 bases from J, with 11 bases between. The CDR3 region has the DNA TGTGCCACCCGGGGACGGAATGAGCAGTTCTTC. This translates into CATRGRNEQFF.

The sample holds a few counts of this clonotype. The chain joins TRBV11-2 to TRBJ2-3, with 12 bases lining up with TRBD2. The CDR3 is 15 amino acids. Germline CDR1 SGHAT, CDR2 FQNNGV. Unmatched junction bases numbered 4, after V lost 5 bases and J lost 4 bases. The CDR3 DNA follows: TGTGCCAGCAGCCGGACTAGCGGGACTCCAGATACGCAGTATTTT. Protein product: CASSRTSGTPDTQYF.

The chain employs TRBV11-2 and TRBJ2-7, with 7 bases identical to TRBD2. CDR1 is SGHAT and CDR2 is FQNNGV in the germline V gene. CDR3 length equals 19 residues. The junction had 21 bases not matched to a gene; V was cut back by 5 bases and J by 2 bases. The CDR3 here is CASSHWGGRGPKAAYEQYF. In DNA, the CDR3 is TGTGCCAGCAGCCACTGGGGGGGTCGGGGCCCAAAAGCGGCCTACGAGCAGTACTTC.

In this sample, this clonotype turned up a few times. The rearrangement uses TRBV6-4 and TRBJ2-3; tentative D call: TRBD1 (5 bases). This CDR3 spans 15 amino acids. Trimming took off 0 bases at V and 4 bases at J, with 11 bases between the two ends. Looked up from germline, CDR1 is MRHNA and CDR2 is SNTAGT. The CDR3 sequence is CASSDSIQGPDTQYF. CDR3 in DNA: TGTGCCAGCAGTGACTCGATTCAGGGTCCAGATACGCAGTATTTT.

This clonotype was detected a few times. This chain joins TRBV24-1 and TRBJ1-5; 7 nucleotides match TRBD1. Germline V gene sequence: CDR1 KGHDR, CDR2 SFDVKD. The V and J ends lost 4 bases and 3 bases, in that order; junction bases with no gene match: 14. This CDR3 comprises 18 residues. CDR3 residues: CATSDHGMPGQTNQPQHF. CDR3 nucleotides: TGTGCCACCAGTGACCATGGGATGCCGGGACAGACCAATCAGCCCCAGCATTTT.

This chain connects TRBV19 to TRBJ2-7, with TRBD1 as a possible D gene (5 bases). CDR3 length: 14 amino acids. The V gene lost 2 bases and the J gene lost 4 bases, with 12 bases spanning the gap. Per germline, CDR1 LNHDA and CDR2 SQIVND (reference sequence). In DNA form, the CDR3 reads TGTGCCAGTAGTATACAGGGCCAAGCGTACGAGCAGTACTTC. Its translation is CASSIQGQAYEQYF.

This clonotype was recorded many times. The rearrangement uses TRBV7-3 and TRBJ1-3; D is unresolved. This CDR3 region has 15 residues. CDR1 is SGHTA and CDR2 is FQGTGA in the germline V gene. The V end was cut by 2 bases, the J end by 3 bases, with 11 bases between. In DNA, the CDR3 is TGTGCCAGCAGCTTATTACGGGCAAGTGGAAACACCATATATTTT. Protein: CASSLLRASGNTIYF.

This clonotype has a handful of counts. The V call is TRBV4-2, the J call TRBJ2-2; TRBD2 is a possible D gene (5 bases). This CDR3 contains 16 residues. V lost 1 base and J lost 2, with 11 bases in between. CDR1 and CDR2 from the germline V gene are LGHNA and YNFKEQ. CDR3 coding DNA: TGTGCCAGCAGCCAAGGTTGGGGAGATAACACCGGGGAGCTGTTTTTT. Amino acids: CASSQGWGDNTGELFF.

This clonotype was recorded a few times. The V and J genes are TRBV7-9 and TRBJ1-1, with D possibly matching TRBD1 (6 bases). Germline values: CDR1 SEHNR, CDR2 FQNEAQ (reference sequence). The CDR3 spans 16 residues. V lost 1 base, J lost 1 base, and 13 bases lay in between. In DNA form, the CDR3 reads TGTGCCAGCAGCTTAGGGGCAGGGGACCCGAACACTGAAGCTTTCTTT. This translates into CASSLGAGDPNTEAFF.

The genes are TRBV12-3 or TRBV12-4 and TRBJ2-3; D is uncertain. V lost 6 bases, J lost 3 bases, and 10 bases lay in between. This CDR3 is 13 amino acids long. CDR3 amino acids: CASSPLETDTQYF. In DNA form, the CDR3 reads TGTGCCAGCAGCCCGCTAGAAACAGATACGCAGTATTTT.

This clonotype was picked up a small number of times. The CDR3 spells CASSSGWDSSYNEQFF. CDR3 nucleotides: TGTGCCAGCAGCTCGGGGTGGGACAGCTCCTACAATGAGCAGTTCTTC. This rearrangement joins TRBV7-3 to TRBJ2-1; 7 bases fit TRBD1. J was trimmed by 0 bases and V by 4 bases; bases with no gene match: 6. Germline V CDR1 and CDR2: SGHTA, FQGTGA. The CDR3 spans 16 residues.